The present entry profiles one T cell receptor (beta chain) with its context. Its antigen is not known. The data were taken from a study of identical twins. General observations from the study: Invariant cells of the MAIT and iNKT types might have partly distorted the zero-insertion analyses. Sequences that were out-of-frame, alpha and twin-shared displayed an excess of low generation probability.

TCRdb recomputed calls from the 5' RACE reads with MiXCR, one row per CDR3 protein. This sample has roughly 770,000 distinct CDR3 sequences, with around a sixth found just once. Germline CDR1 is SGHNT and CDR2 is YENEEA. V lost 5 bases and J lost 2; bases outside the gene matches: 5. The length of the CDR3 is 14 residues. These data were also filed under a second study, of T cells expressing NK-cell markers. That source adds: Sorted CD3+CD56+NKG2C+, CD3+CD56+NKG2C- and CD3+CD56-NKG2C+ T cells supplied TCR beta repertoires. These clonotypes additionally ranked first within the CD3+CD56-NKG2C+ fraction of a handful of donors.

The sequence came from a woman younger than 30 in good health. The V call is TRBV11-3, the J call TRBJ2-7, with 8 positions matching TRBD2. Sequencing was carried out using PBMCs. CDR3 region: CASSPGGAPYEQYF. CDR3 sequence (DNA): TGTGCCAGCAGCCCCGGGGGGGCCCCCTACGAGCAGTACTTC.